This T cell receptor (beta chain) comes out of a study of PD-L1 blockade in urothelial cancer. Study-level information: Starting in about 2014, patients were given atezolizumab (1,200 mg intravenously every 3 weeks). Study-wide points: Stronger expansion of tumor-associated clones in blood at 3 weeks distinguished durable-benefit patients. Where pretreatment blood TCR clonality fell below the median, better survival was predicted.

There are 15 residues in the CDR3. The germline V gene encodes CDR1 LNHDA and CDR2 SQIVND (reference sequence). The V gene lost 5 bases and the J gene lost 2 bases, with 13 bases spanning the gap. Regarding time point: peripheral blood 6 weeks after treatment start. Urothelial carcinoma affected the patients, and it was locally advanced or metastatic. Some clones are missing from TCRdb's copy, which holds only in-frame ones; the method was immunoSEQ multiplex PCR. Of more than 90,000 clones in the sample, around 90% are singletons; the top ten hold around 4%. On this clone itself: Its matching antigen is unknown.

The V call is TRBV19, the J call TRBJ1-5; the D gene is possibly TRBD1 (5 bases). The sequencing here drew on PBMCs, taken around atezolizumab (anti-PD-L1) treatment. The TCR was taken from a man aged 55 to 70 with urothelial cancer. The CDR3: CASSWGGGGNQPQHF. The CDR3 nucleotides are TGTGCCAGTAGTTGGGGCGGCGGGGGCAATCAGCCCCAGCATTTT.